These T cell receptor beta chains were read from a single sample in a study of blood T cells in healthy people across ages. TCRdb re-called the 5' RACE reads with MiXCR, one entry per CDR3 protein. The data hold approximately 1,100,000 distinct CDR3 sequences, with more than 40% observed a single time. Sequenced material: blood. The receptors were sampled from a woman between 55 and 75 years old in good health. The CDR3 runs from the conserved cysteine through the conserved F or W. The order of the fields is CDR3 protein, CDR3 DNA, V gene, D gene, J gene, clone size. The D gene is left open where the match is weak. A clone size is listed for some rows: how often the clone was seen (once, few, many), or a class if it is expanded.

CDR3: CASSADRVNIQYF; DNA: TGTGCCAGCAGCGCGGACAGGGTAAACATTCAGTACTTC; V: TRBV6-5; D: TRBD1; J: TRBJ2-4; size: -
CDR3: CASSLGKGHQPQHF; DNA: TGCGCCAGCAGCTTGGGGAAGGGCCATCAGCCCCAGCATTTT; V: TRBV4-1; D: -; J: TRBJ1-5; size: once
CDR3: CASSFGRLGRDTQYF; DNA: TGCGCCAGCAGCTTTGGTCGCCTAGGGAGAGATACGCAGTATTTT; V: TRBV5-1; D: -; J: TRBJ2-3; size: -
CDR3: CASSQEGHEQYF; DNA: TGTGCCAGCAGCCAGGAGGGCCACGAGCAGTACTTC; V: TRBV3-1; D: -; J: TRBJ2-7; size: few
CDR3: CASRVSQGRTEAFF; DNA: TGTGCCAGCAGGGTGTCACAGGGGCGGACTGAAGCTTTCTTT; V: TRBV27; D: TRBD1; J: TRBJ1-1; size: -
CDR3: CSVQTGPGGETQYF; DNA: TGCAGCGTTCAGACAGGGCCGGGGGGGGAGACCCAGTACTTC; V: TRBV29-1; D: -; J: TRBJ2-5; size: -
CDR3: CASSLGGRQGANYGYTF; DNA: TGTGCCAGCAGTTTAGGCGGAAGACAGGGGGCTAACTATGGCTACACCTTC; V: TRBV28; D: TRBD1; J: TRBJ1-2; size: -
CDR3: CASSPVGRENYNEQFF; DNA: TGTGCCAGCTCACCCGTAGGGCGGGAAAATTACAATGAGCAGTTCTTC; V: TRBV18; D: -; J: TRBJ2-1; size: few
CDR3: CASSLVGPAGYGYTF; DNA: TGTGCCAGCAGCCTGGTGGGGCCTGCCGGATATGGCTACACCTTC; V: TRBV5-5; D: -; J: TRBJ1-2; size: few
CDR3: CASRPGQEFTDTQYF; DNA: TGTGCCAGCAGACCGGGACAGGAATTTACAGATACGCAGTATTTT; V: TRBV27; D: TRBD1; J: TRBJ2-3; size: -
CDR3: CASSLTMSYEQYF; DNA: TGTGCCAGCAGCTTAACAATGTCCTACGAGCAGTACTTC; V: TRBV7-3; D: -; J: TRBJ2-7; size: few
CDR3: CASSWTGTSGSRVDTQYF; DNA: TGTGCCAGCAGCTGGACCGGGACTAGCGGGAGTAGGGTGGATACGCAGTATTTT; V: TRBV5-5; D: TRBD2; J: TRBJ2-3; size: once
CDR3: CASRGLAGGPSSYEQYF; DNA: TGTGCCAGCAGGGGACTAGCGGGAGGGCCGAGCTCCTACGAGCAGTACTTC; V: TRBV6-1; D: TRBD2; J: TRBJ2-7; size: -
CDR3: CASRRIGSSSTDTQYF; DNA: TGCGCCAGCAGAAGGATTGGGTCCTCGAGCACAGATACGCAGTATTTT; V: TRBV5-1; D: -; J: TRBJ2-3; size: -
CDR3: CASTKQNEQFF; DNA: TGTGCCAGCACCAAACAAAATGAGCAGTTCTTC; V: TRBV12-3/TRBV12-4; D: -; J: TRBJ2-1; size: -
CDR3: CASSYLQAGDTEAFF; DNA: TGTGCCAGCAGTTACCTTCAAGCGGGGGACACTGAAGCTTTCTTT; V: TRBV6-5; D: -; J: TRBJ1-1; size: -
CDR3: CAWKPGTGFGQYF; DNA: TGTGCCTGGAAACCCGGGACAGGGTTTGGCCAGTACTTC; V: TRBV30; D: TRBD1; J: TRBJ2-4; size: few
CDR3: CATSRSGTGQETQYF; DNA: TGTGCCACCAGCAGATCCGGGACAGGACAAGAGACCCAGTACTTC; V: TRBV15; D: TRBD1; J: TRBJ2-5; size: -
CDR3: CASSLGGYRVYEQYF; DNA: TGCGCCAGCAGCTTGGGAGGTTATAGGGTCTACGAGCAGTACTTC; V: TRBV5-1; D: -; J: TRBJ2-7; size: few
CDR3: CASSFLPADPSYNEQFF; DNA: TGTGCCAGCAGTTTCTTACCAGCGGACCCCTCCTACAATGAGCAGTTCTTC; V: TRBV12-3/TRBV12-4; D: -; J: TRBJ2-1; size: -
CDR3: CASSPRVSGVDTQYF; DNA: TGTGCCAGCAGCCCACGGGTATCGGGGGTAGATACGCAGTATTTT; V: TRBV7-8; D: -; J: TRBJ2-3; size: few
CDR3: CASSLLPGGPYEQYF; DNA: TGTGCCAGCAGCCTCCTACCGGGAGGGCCGTACGAGCAGTACTTC; V: TRBV4-2; D: TRBD2; J: TRBJ2-7; size: -
CDR3: CASSEGVDEAFF; DNA: TGTGCCAGCAGCGAGGGTGTTGATGAAGCTTTCTTT; V: TRBV9; D: -; J: TRBJ1-1; size: -
CDR3: CASREVTIRETQYF; DNA: TGTGCCAGCAGAGAAGTGACAATTAGGGAGACCCAGTACTTC; V: TRBV13; D: -; J: TRBJ2-5; size: -
CDR3: CASREGQSNQPQHF; DNA: TGTGCCAGCAGGGAGGGACAGAGCAATCAGCCCCAGCATTTT; V: TRBV12-3/TRBV12-4; D: TRBD1; J: TRBJ1-5; size: -
CDR3: CASSLSCALVYEQYF; DNA: TGTGCCAGCAGTTTGTCTTGTGCATTGGTTTACGAGCAGTACTTC; V: TRBV27; D: -; J: TRBJ2-7; size: -
CDR3: CSVYRGLPYEQYF; DNA: TGCAGCGTGTACAGGGGACTTCCCTACGAGCAGTACTTC; V: TRBV29-1; D: -; J: TRBJ2-7; size: few
CDR3: CASTRYNEQFF; DNA: TGTGCCAGCACCAGATACAATGAGCAGTTCTTC; V: TRBV12-3/TRBV12-4; D: -; J: TRBJ2-1; size: few
CDR3: CSAEPRDRSTDTQYF; DNA: TGCAGTGCGGAGCCCCGGGACAGAAGCACAGATACGCAGTATTTT; V: TRBV20-1; D: TRBD1; J: TRBJ2-3; size: -
CDR3: CASSLSQGRDQETQYF; DNA: TGTGCCAGCAGTTTAAGCCAGGGCAGGGACCAAGAGACCCAGTACTTC; V: TRBV28; D: -; J: TRBJ2-5; size: few
CDR3: CSARGHTSGPYEQYF; DNA: TGCAGTGCTAGAGGGCACACTAGCGGACCCTACGAGCAGTACTTC; V: TRBV20-1; D: TRBD2; J: TRBJ2-7; size: few
CDR3: CASSLAGTGFDTQYF; DNA: TGCGCCAGCAGCTTGGCGGGGACAGGGTTCGATACGCAGTATTTT; V: TRBV5-1; D: TRBD1; J: TRBJ2-3; size: -
CDR3: CASSPGGLAELLYEQYF; DNA: TGTGCCAGCAGCCCCGGAGGGCTGGCGGAGCTCCTCTACGAGCAGTACTTC; V: TRBV7-2; D: -; J: TRBJ2-7; size: -
CDR3: CSAKTRLAGYNEQFF; DNA: TGCAGTGCTAAAACGAGACTAGCGGGATACAATGAGCAGTTCTTC; V: TRBV20-1; D: TRBD2; J: TRBJ2-1; size: -
CDR3: CSVQPLGTGELFF; DNA: TGCAGCGTCCAGCCCCTGGGGACCGGGGAGCTGTTTTTT; V: TRBV29-1; D: -; J: TRBJ2-2; size: few
CDR3: CARPPLAAKQETQYF; DNA: TGTGCCAGGCCTCCACTAGCGGCCAAACAAGAGACCCAGTACTTC; V: TRBV6-5; D: TRBD2; J: TRBJ2-5; size: -
CDR3: CSARDWGGSGRETQYF; DNA: TGCAGTGCTAGAGATTGGGGCGGGAGCGGTCGAGAGACCCAGTACTTC; V: TRBV20-1; D: TRBD2; J: TRBJ2-5; size: few
CDR3: CATSDPAGTSTKQYF; DNA: TGTGCCACCAGTGACCCCGCAGGGACCTCTACGAAGCAGTACTTC; V: TRBV24-1; D: -; J: TRBJ2-7; size: few
CDR3: CSVRERVTYEQYF; DNA: TGCAGCGTTCGGGAAAGGGTTACCTACGAGCAGTACTTC; V: TRBV29-1; D: -; J: TRBJ2-7; size: many
CDR3: CASSLVAAYNEQYF; DNA: TGTGCCAGCAGTTTGGTCGCGGCTTACAATGAGCAGTACTTC; V: TRBV27; D: -; J: TRBJ2-7; size: -
CDR3: CASSQKWEQFF; DNA: TGTGCCAGCAGTCAAAAATGGGAGCAGTTCTTC; V: TRBV6-6; D: -; J: TRBJ2-1; size: few
CDR3: CASKGRVKADTQYF; DNA: TGTGCCTCCAAGGGCAGGGTAAAGGCAGATACGCAGTATTTT; V: TRBV12-3/TRBV12-4; D: -; J: TRBJ2-3; size: -
CDR3: CASSQAGINIQYF; DNA: TGTGCCAGCAGTCAAGCGGGAATCAACATTCAGTACTTC; V: TRBV3-1; D: TRBD2; J: TRBJ2-4; size: -
CDR3: CASNGLAGDETRYF; DNA: TGTGCCAGTAACGGACTAGCGGGAGATGAGACCCGGTACTTC; V: TRBV6-6; D: TRBD2; J: TRBJ2-5; size: -
CDR3: CAISEKVGRSTDTQYF; DNA: TGTGCCATCAGTGAGAAGGTCGGCAGGAGCACAGATACGCAGTATTTT; V: TRBV10-3; D: -; J: TRBJ2-3; size: -
CDR3: CSASPVIGVYEQYF; DNA: TGCAGTGCTAGTCCAGTTATTGGTGTCTACGAGCAGTACTTC; V: TRBV20-1; D: -; J: TRBJ2-7; size: -
CDR3: CASSLREGNTEAFF; DNA: TGCGCCAGCAGCTTGCGCGAGGGAAACACTGAAGCTTTCTTT; V: TRBV5-1; D: -; J: TRBJ1-1; size: -
CDR3: CASSPGTGANLAYEQYF; DNA: TGCGCCAGCAGCCCGGGGACAGGGGCTAACCTGGCCTACGAGCAGTACTTC; V: TRBV5-1; D: TRBD1; J: TRBJ2-7; size: -
CDR3: CASSHLTGNPYEQYF; DNA: TGCGCCAGCAGCCATCTGACAGGCAATCCCTACGAGCAGTACTTC; V: TRBV4-1; D: -; J: TRBJ2-7; size: -
CDR3: CASSLVAVQKETQYF; DNA: TGTGCCAGCAGCTTGGTTGCGGTCCAGAAGGAGACCCAGTACTTC; V: TRBV5-5; D: -; J: TRBJ2-5; size: -
CDR3: CASRSPGPPYNEQFF; DNA: TGTGCCAGCCGATCCCCGGGCCCACCATACAATGAGCAGTTCTTC; V: TRBV28; D: -; J: TRBJ2-1; size: few
CDR3: CASGSTGSDTQYF; DNA: TGTGCCAGCGGAAGTACAGGGTCGGATACGCAGTATTTT; V: TRBV7-7; D: -; J: TRBJ2-3; size: -
CDR3: CSVEEFELNEQYF; DNA: TGCAGCGTTGAAGAGTTTGAGCTAAATGAGCAGTACTTC; V: TRBV29-1; D: -; J: TRBJ2-7; size: -
CDR3: CASSSGARGQYF; DNA: TGTGCCAGCAGTTCCGGGGCCAGGGGGCAGTACTTC; V: TRBV6-5; D: -; J: TRBJ2-7; size: -
CDR3: CASSFVETTETQYF; DNA: TGTGCCAGCAGCTTTGTCGAAACCACGGAGACCCAGTACTTC; V: TRBV7-9; D: -; J: TRBJ2-5; size: few